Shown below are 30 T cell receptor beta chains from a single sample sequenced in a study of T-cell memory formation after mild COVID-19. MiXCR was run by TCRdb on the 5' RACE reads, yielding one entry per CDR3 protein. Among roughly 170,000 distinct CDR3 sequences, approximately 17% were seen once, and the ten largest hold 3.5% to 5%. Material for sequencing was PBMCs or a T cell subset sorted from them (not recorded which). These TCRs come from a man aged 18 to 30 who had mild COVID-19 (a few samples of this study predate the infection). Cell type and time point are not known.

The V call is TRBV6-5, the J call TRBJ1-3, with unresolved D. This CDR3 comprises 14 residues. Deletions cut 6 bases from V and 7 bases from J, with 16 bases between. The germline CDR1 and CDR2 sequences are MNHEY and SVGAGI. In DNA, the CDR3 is TGTGCCAGCAGAAACCCGGGAACAGAGAACACCATATATTTT. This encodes CASRNPGTENTIYF.

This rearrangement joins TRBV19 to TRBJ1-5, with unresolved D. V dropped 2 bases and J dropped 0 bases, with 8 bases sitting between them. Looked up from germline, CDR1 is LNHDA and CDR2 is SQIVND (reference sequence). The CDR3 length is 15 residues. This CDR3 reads CASSITAHSNQPQHF. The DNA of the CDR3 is TGTGCCAGTAGTATAACAGCGCATAGCAATCAGCCCCAGCATTTT.

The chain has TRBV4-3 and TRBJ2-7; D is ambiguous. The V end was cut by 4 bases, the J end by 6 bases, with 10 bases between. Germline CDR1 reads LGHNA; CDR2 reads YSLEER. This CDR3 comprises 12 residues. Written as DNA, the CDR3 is TGCGCCAGCAGCCTATGTTCGGGCGAGCAGTACGTC. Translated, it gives CASSLCSGEQYV.

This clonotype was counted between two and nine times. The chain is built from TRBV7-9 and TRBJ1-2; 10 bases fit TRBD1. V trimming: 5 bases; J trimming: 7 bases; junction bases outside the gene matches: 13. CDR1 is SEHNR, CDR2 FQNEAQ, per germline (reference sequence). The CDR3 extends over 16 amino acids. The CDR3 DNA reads TGTGCCAGCAGCCCCTCCCGGACAGGGGGAGGTCGTGGCTACACCTTC. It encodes CASSPSRTGGGRGYTF.

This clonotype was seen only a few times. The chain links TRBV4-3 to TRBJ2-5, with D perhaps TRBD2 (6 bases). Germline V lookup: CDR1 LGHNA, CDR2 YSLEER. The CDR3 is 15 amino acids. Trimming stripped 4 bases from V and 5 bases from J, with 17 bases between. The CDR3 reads CASSRGRLWGETQYF. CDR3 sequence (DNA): TGCGCCAGCAGCCGGGGGAGGCTCTGGGGCGAGACCCAGTACTTC.

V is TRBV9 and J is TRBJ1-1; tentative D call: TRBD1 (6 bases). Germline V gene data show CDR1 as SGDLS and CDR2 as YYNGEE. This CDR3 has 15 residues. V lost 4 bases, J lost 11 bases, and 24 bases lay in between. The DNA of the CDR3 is TGTGCCAGCAGCCCAAAGAAAGGGGGTGAACGGGAGGCTTTCTTT. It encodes CASSPKKGGEREAFF.

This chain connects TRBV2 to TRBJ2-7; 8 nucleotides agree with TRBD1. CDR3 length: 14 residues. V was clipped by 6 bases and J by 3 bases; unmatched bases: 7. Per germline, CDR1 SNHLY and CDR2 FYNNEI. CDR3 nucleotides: TGTGCCAGCAGCGACAGGGGTATCGGCTACGAGCAGTACTTC. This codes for CASSDRGIGYEQYF.

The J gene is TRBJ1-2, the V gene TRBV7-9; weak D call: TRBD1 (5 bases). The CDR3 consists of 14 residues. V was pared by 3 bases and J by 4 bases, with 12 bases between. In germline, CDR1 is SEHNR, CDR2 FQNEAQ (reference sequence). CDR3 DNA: TGTGCCAGCAGCTTTGGGGCGGAGACCTATGGCTACACCTTC. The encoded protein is CASSFGAETYGYTF.

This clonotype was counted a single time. CDR3 amino acids: CASSPLGRGPETQYF. The CDR3 nucleotides are TGTGCCAGCAGCCCACTCGGACGGGGGCCGGAGACCCAGTACTTC. The rearrangement joins TRBV6-2 or TRBV6-3 to TRBJ2-5; the D call may be TRBD1 or TRBD2 (6 bases each). The ends were cut back, 6 bases at V and 5 bases at J, with 19 bases in the middle. The CDR3 spans 15 residues. Germline assignment: CDR1 MNHEY and CDR2 SVGEGT.

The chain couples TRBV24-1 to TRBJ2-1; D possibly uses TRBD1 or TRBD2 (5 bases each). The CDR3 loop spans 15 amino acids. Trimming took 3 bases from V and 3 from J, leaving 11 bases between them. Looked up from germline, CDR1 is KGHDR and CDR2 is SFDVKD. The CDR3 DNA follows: TGTGCCACCAGTGATGGGACGGTGGACTACAATGAGCAGTTCTTC. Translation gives CATSDGTVDYNEQFF.

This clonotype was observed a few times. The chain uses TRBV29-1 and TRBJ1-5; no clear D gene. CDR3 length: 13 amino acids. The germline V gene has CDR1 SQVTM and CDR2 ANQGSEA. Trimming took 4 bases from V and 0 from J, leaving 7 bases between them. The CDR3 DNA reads TGCAGCGTTGCCCTTAATAGCAATCAGCCCCAGCATTTT. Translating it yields CSVALNSNQPQHF.

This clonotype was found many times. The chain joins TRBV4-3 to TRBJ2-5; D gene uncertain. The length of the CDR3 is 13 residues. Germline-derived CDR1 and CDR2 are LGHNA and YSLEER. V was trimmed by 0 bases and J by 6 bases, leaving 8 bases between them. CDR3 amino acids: CASSQEVFQTQYF. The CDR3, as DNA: TGCGCCAGCAGCCAAGAGGTATTCCAGACCCAGTACTTC.

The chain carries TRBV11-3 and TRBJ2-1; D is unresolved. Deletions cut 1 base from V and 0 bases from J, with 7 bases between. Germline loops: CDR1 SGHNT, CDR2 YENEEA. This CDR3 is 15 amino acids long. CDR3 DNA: TGTGCCAGCAGCTTAGGCCGCCGCTCCTACAATGAGCAGTTCTTC. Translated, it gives CASSLGRRSYNEQFF.

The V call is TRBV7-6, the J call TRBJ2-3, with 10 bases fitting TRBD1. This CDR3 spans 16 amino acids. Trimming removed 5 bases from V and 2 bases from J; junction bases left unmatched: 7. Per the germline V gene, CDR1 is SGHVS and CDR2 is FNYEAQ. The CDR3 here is CASSIRTGGNTDTQYF. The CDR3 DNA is TGTGCCAGCAGCATTAGGACAGGGGGGAACACAGATACGCAGTATTTT.

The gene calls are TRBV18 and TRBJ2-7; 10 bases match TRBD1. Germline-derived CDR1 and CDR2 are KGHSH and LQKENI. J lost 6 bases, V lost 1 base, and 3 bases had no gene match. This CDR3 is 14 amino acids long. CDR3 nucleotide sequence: TGTGCCAGCTCACCACGGGACAGGGGTGGCGAGCAGTACTTC. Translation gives CASSPRDRGGEQYF. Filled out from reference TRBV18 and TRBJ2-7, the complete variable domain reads NAGVMQNPRHLVRRRGQEARLRCSPMKGHSHVYWYRQLPEEGLKFMVYLQKENIIDESGMPKERFSAEFPKEGPSILRIQQVVRGDSAAYFCASSPRDRGGEQYFGPGTRLTVT.

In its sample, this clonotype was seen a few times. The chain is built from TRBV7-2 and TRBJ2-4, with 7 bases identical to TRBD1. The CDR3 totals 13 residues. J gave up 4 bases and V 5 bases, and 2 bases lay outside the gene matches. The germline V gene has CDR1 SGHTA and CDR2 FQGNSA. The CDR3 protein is CASSTQGKNIQYF. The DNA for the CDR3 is TGTGCCAGCAGCACACAGGGGAAAAACATTCAGTACTTC.

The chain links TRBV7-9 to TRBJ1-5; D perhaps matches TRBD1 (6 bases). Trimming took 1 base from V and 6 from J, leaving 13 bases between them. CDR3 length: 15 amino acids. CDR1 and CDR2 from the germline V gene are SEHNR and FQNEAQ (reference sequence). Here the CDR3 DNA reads TGTGCCAGCAGCTTAGGCGGGACATTTATTCAGCCCCAGCATTTT. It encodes CASSLGGTFIQPQHF.

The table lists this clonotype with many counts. CDR3 sequence: CASSLKLARTDTQYF. CDR3 DNA sequence: TGTGCCAGCAGCTTAAAACTAGCGCGCACAGATACGCAGTATTTT. V usage is TRBV7-2 and J usage is TRBJ2-3, with TRBD2 identical over 7 bases. CDR3 length equals 15 residues. The J segment lost 1 base and the V segment lost 2 bases, leaving 3 bases of the junction unmatched. The germline V gene has CDR1 SGHTA and CDR2 FQGNSA.

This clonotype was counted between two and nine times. In DNA form, the CDR3 reads TGTGCCAGCAGCCAAGAACGGGGACAGGGGGTCAATACGCAGTATTTT. It encodes CASSQERGQGVNTQYF. The rearrangement joins TRBV14 to TRBJ2-3; 11 nucleotides agree with TRBD1. The germline V gene has CDR1 SGHDN and CDR2 FVKESK. V trimming: 0 bases; J trimming: 7 bases; junction bases outside the gene matches: 6. There are 16 residues in the CDR3.

CDR3 bases: TGTGCCAGCAGCTCTCCCCCAGGCTCGGACGGGGAGCAGTTCTTC. Protein sequence: CASSSPPGSDGEQFF. This chain joins TRBV5-5 and TRBJ2-1; D is undetermined. CDR3 length: 15 amino acids. The germline V gene has CDR1 SGHKS and CDR2 YYEKEE (reference sequence). V was pared by 3 bases and J by 10 bases, with 20 bases between. Based on the CDR3 plus reference TRBV5-5 and TRBJ2-1, the full variable domain is DAGVTQSPTHLIKTRGQQVTLRCSPISGHKSVSWYQQVLGQGPQFIFQYYEKEERGRGNFPDRFSARQFPNYSSELNVNALLLGDSALYLCASSSPPGSDGEQFFGPGTRLTVL.

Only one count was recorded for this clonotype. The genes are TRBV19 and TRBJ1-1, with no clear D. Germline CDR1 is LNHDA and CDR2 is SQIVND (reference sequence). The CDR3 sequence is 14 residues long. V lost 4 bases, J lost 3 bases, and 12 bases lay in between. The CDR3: CASSTPRGYTEAFF. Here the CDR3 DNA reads TGTGCCAGTAGTACCCCACGCGGGTACACTGAAGCTTTCTTT.

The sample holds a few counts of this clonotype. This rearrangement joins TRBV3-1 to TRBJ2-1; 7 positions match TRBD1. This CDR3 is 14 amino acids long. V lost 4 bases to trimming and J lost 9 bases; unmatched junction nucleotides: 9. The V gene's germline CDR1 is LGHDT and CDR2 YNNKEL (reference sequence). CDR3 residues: CASSRRDSSGEQFF. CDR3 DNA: TGTGCCAGCAGCCGCAGGGACAGTTCGGGTGAGCAGTTCTTC.

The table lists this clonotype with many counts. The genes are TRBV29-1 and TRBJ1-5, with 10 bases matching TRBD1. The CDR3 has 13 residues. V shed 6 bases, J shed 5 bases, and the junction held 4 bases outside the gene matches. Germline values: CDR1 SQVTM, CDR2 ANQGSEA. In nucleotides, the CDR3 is TGCAGCGTAGTGACAGGGGGCTATCAGCCCCAGCATTTT. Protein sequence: CSVVTGGYQPQHF.

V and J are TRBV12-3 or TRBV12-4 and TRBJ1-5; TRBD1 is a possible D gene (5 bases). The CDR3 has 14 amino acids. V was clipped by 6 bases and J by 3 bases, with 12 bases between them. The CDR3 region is CASSPGPTNQPQHF. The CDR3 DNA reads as TGTGCCAGCAGCCCGGGACCTACCAATCAGCCCCAGCATTTT.

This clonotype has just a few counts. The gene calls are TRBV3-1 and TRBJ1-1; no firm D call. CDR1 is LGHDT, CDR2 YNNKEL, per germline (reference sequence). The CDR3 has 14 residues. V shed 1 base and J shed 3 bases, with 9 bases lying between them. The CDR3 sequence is CASSQGPSDTEAFF. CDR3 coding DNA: TGTGCCAGCAGCCAAGGACCATCGGACACTGAAGCTTTCTTT.

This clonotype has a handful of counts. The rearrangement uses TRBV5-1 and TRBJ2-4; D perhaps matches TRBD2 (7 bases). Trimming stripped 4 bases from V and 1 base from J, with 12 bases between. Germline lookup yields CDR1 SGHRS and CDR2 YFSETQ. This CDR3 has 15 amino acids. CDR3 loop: CASSPRGAAKNIQYF. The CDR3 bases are TGCGCCAGCAGCCCCCGGGGGGCGGCCAAAAACATTCAGTACTTC.

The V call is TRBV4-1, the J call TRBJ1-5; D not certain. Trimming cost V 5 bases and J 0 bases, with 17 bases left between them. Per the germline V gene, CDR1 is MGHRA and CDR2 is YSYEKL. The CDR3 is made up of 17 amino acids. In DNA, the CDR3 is TGCGCCAGCAGCATACGACCGCTCCGTGGTAGCAATCAGCCCCAGCATTTT. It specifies CASSIRPLRGSNQPQHF.

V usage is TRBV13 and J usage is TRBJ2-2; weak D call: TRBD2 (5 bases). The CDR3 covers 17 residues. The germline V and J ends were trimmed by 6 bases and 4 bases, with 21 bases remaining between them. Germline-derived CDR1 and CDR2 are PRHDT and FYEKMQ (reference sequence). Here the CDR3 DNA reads TGTGCCAGCAGTAAAACCGAGGGTTCTGCCTTCACCGGGGAGCTGTTTTTT. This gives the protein CASSKTEGSAFTGELFF. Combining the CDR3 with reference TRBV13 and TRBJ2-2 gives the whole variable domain AAGVIQSPRHLIKEKRETATLKCYPIPRHDTVYWYQQGPGQDPQFLISFYEKMQSDKGSIPDRFSAQQFSDYHSELNMSSLELGDSALYFCASSKTEGSAFTGELFFGEGSRLTVL.

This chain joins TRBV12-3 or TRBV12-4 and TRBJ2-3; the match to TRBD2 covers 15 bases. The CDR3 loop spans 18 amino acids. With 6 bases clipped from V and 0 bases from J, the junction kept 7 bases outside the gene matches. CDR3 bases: TGTGCCAGCAGGAGGACTAGCGGGGGGGCCACCAGCACAGATACGCAGTATTTT. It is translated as CASRRTSGGATSTDTQYF.

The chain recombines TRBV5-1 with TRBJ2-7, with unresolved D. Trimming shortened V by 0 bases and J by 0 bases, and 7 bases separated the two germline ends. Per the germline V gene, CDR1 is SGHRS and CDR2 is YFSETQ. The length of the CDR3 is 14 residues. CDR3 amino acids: CASSLVADSYEQYF. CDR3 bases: TGCGCCAGCAGCTTGGTGGCGGACTCCTACGAGCAGTACTTC.